The clone carrying this T cell receptor (beta chain) was picked up a small number of times. TCRbeta library preparation incorporated unique molecular identifiers. TCRdb analysed the PCR reads with MiXCR anew, one entry per CDR3 protein. The repertoire includes about 610,000 distinct CDR3 sequences, roughly 10% of them detected once, and approximately 4.1% sits in the top ten. This specimen comes from a study of T-cell reconstitution after alpha-beta-depleted transplantation in children. Germline-derived CDR1 and CDR2 are SGHAT and FQNNGV. The CDR3 has 18 amino acids. The V segment lost 5 bases and the J segment 0 bases; nucleotides outside the gene matches: 15.

This chain connects TRBV11-2 to TRBJ2-7; 8 positions match TRBD1. Sequencing used PBMCs from the stem cell graft donor, obtained from the stem cell graft. This receptor was identified in a human donor who donated a stem cell graft to a child with acute myeloid leukemia. This chain's CDR3 is CASSPPGLGQGSSYEQYF. The CDR3, as DNA: TGTGCCAGCAGCCCCCCCGGATTAGGACAGGGAAGCTCCTACGAGCAGTACTTC.